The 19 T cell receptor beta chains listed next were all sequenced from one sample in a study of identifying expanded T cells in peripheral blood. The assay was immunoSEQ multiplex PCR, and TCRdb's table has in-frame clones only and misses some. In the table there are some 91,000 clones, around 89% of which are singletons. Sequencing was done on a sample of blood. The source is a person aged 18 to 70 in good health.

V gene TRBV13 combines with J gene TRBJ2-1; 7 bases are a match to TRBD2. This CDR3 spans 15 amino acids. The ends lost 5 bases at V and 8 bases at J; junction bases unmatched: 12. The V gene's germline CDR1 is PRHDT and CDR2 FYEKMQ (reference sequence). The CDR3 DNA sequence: TGTGCCAGCAGCGCAGCGGGATTTGAGATTTATGAGCAGTTCTTC. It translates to CASSAAGFEIYEQFF.

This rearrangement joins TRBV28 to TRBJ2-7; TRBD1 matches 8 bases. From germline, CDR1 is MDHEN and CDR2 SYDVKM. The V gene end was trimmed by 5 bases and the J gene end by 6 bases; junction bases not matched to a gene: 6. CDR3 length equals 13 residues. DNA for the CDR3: TGTGCCAGCAGTCTCAGGGGGCGAGGCGAGCAGTACTTC. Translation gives CASSLRGRGEQYF.

CDR3 sequence reads: CASSTRLADNEQFF. The CDR3 region has the DNA TGTGCCAGCAGCACCAGACTAGCCGACAATGAGCAGTTCTTC. The rearrangement uses TRBV27 and TRBJ2-1, with 7 positions matching TRBD2. V was clipped by 6 bases and J by 5 bases; unmatched bases: 7. CDR3 length: 14 amino acids. The germline gives CDR1 MNHEY, CDR2 SMNVEV (reference sequence).

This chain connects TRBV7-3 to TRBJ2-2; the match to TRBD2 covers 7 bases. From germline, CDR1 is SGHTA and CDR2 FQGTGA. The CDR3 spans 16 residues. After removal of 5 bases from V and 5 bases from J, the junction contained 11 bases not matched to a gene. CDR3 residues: CASSETRLAGTGELFF. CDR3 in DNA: TGTGCCAGCAGCGAGACACGACTAGCCGGGACCGGGGAGCTGTTTTTT.

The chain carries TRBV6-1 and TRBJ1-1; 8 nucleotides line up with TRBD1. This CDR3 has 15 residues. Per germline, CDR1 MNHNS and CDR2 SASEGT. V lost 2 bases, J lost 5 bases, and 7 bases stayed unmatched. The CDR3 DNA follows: TGTGCCAGCAGTGAACCCGGACAGGGCTTGACTGAAGCTTTCTTT. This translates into CASSEPGQGLTEAFF.

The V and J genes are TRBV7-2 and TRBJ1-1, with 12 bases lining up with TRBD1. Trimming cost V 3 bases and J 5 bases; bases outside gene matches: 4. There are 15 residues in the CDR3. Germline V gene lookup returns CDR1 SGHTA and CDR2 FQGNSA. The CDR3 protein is CASSLGQGALTEAFF. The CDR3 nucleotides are TGTGCCAGCAGCTTGGGACAGGGGGCATTGACTGAAGCTTTCTTT.

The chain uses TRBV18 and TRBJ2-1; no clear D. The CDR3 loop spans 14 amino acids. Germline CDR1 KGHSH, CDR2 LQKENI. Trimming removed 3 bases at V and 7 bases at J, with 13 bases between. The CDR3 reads CASSPLGHKNEQFF. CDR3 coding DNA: TGTGCCAGCTCACCGCTCGGTCATAAGAATGAGCAGTTCTTC.

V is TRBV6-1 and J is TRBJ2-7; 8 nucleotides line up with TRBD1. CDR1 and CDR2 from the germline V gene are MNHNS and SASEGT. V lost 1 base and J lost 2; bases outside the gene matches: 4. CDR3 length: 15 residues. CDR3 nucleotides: TGTGCCAGCAGTGAAGGGACAGGGCAAGCCTACGAGCAGTACTTC. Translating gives CASSEGTGQAYEQYF.

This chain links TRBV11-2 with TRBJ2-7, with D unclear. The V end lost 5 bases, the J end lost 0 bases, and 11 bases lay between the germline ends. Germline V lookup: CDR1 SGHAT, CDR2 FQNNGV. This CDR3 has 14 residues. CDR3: CASSPLATSYEQYF. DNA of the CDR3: TGTGCCAGCAGCCCCCTGGCCACCTCCTACGAGCAGTACTTC. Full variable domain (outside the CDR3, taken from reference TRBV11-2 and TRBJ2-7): EAGVAQSPRYKIIEKRQSVAFWCNPISGHATLYWYQQILGQGPKLLIQFQNNGVVDDSQLPKDRFSAERLKGVDSTLKIQPAKLEDSAVYLCASSPLATSYEQYFGPGTRLTVT.

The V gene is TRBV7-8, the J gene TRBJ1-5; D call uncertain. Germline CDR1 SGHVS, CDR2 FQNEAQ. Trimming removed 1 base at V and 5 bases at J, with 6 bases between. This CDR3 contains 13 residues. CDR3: CASSLGEDQPQHF. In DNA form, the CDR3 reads TGTGCCAGCAGCTTAGGAGAGGATCAGCCCCAGCATTTT.

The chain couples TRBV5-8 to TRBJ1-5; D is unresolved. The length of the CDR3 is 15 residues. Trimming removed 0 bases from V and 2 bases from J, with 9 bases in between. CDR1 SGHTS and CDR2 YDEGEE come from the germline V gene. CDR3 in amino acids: CASSLGVGGNQPQHF. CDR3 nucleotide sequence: TGTGCCAGCAGCTTGGGCGTGGGAGGCAATCAGCCCCAGCATTTT.

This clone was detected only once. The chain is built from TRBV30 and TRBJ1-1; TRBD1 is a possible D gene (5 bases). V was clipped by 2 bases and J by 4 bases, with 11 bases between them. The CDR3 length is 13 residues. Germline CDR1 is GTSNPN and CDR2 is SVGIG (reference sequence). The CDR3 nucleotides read TGTGCCTGGAGTACCAACAGGTTCACTGAAGCTTTCTTT. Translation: CAWSTNRFTEAFF. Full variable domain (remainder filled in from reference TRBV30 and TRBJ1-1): SQTIHQWPATLVQPVGSPLSLECTVEGTSNPNLYWYRQAAGRGLQLLFYSVGIGQISSEVPQNLSASRPQDRQFILSSKKLLLSDSGFYLCAWSTNRFTEAFFGQGTRLTVV.

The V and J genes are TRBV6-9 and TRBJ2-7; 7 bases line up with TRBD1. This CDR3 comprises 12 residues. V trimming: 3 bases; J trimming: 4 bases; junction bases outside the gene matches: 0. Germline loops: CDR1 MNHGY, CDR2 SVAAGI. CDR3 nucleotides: TGTGCCAGCAGTTACAGGGGGTACGAGCAGTACTTC. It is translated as CASSYRGYEQYF.

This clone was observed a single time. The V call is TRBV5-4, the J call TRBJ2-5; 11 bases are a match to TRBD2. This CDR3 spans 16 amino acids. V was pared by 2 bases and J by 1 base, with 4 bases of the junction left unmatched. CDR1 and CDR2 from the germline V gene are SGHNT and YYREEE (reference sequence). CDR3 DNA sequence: TGTGCCAGCAGCTTAGGGACTAGCGGTATCCAAGAGACCCAGTACTTC. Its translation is CASSLGTSGIQETQYF. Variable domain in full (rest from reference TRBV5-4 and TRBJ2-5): ETGVTQSPTHLIKTRGQQVTLRCSSQSGHNTVSWYQQALGQGPQFIFQYYREEENGRGNFPPRFSGLQFPNYSSELNVNALELDDSALYLCASSLGTSGIQETQYFGPGTRLLVL.

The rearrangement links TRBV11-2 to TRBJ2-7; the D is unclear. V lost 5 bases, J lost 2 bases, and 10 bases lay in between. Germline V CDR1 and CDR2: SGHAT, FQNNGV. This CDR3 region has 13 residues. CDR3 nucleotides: TGTGCCAGCAGCCCCGGGCCAACCTACGAGCAGTACTTC. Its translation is CASSPGPTYEQYF.

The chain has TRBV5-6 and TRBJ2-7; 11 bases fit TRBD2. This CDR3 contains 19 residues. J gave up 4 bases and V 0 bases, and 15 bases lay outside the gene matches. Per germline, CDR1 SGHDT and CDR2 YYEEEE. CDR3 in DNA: TGTGCCAGCAGCTTGGGGTCCAAGATTCTAGCGGGGGGTGGATACGAGCAGTACTTC. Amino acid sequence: CASSLGSKILAGGGYEQYF.

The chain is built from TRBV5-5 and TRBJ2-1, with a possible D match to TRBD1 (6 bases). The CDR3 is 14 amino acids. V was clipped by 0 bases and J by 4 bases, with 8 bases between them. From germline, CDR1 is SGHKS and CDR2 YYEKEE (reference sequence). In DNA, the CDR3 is TGTGCCAGCAGCTTGGGGACAGCGTACAATGAGCAGTTCTTC. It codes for CASSLGTAYNEQFF.

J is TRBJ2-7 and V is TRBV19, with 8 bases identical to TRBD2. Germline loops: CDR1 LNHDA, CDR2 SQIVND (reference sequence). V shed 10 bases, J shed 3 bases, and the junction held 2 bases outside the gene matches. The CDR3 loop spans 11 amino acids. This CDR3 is CATGGVYEQYF. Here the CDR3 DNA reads TGTGCCACCGGGGGGGTCTACGAGCAGTACTTC. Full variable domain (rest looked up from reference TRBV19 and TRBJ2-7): DGGITQSPKYLFRKEGQNVTLSCEQNLNHDAMYWYRQDPGQGLRLIYYSQIVNDFQKGDIAEGYSVSREKKESFPLTVTSAQKNPTAFYLCATGGVYEQYFGPGTRLTVT.

The CDR3 here is CASSPPDEKLFF. Written as DNA, the CDR3 is TGTGCCAGCTCACCACCGGACGAAAAACTGTTTTTT. V usage is TRBV18 and J usage is TRBJ1-4, with D uncertain. Between the trimmed V and J ends, which lost 0 bases and 8 bases, there was a span of 4 bases. The germline V gene has CDR1 KGHSH and CDR2 LQKENI. The CDR3 loop spans 12 amino acids. The entire variable domain, with the rest obtained from reference TRBV18 and TRBJ1-4, is as follows: NAGVMQNPRHLVRRRGQEARLRCSPMKGHSHVYWYRQLPEEGLKFMVYLQKENIIDESGMPKERFSAEFPKEGPSILRIQQVVRGDSAAYFCASSPPDEKLFFGSGTQLSVL.